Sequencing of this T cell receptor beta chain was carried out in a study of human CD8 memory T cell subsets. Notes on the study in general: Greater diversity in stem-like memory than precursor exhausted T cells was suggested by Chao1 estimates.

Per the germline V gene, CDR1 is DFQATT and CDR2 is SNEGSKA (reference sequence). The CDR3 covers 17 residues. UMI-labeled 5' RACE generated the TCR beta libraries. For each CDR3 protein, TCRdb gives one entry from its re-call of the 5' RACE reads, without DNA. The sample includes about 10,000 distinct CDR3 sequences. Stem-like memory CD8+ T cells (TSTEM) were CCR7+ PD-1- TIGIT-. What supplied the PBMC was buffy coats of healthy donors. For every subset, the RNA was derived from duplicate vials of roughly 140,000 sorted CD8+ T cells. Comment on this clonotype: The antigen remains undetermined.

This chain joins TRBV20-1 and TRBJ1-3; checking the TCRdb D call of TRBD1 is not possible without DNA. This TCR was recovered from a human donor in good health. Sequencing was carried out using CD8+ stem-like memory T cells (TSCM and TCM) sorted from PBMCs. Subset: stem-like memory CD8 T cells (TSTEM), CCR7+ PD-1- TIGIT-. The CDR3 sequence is CSAIPTGERFRGNTIYF.